The entry below gives a single TCR beta chain sequence along with its context. This may be a read error: a much more frequent sequence differs by one nucleotide. The record originates from a study of response to subunit inactivated influenza vaccine. TCRdb passed the RT-PCR reads through MiXCR, listing each CDR3 protein once. Among approximately 570,000 distinct CDR3 sequences, about 7.6% were seen once, and the ten largest hold 13%. The CDR3 totals 14 residues. With 6 bases removed from V and 8 bases from J, the gap between germline ends came to 17 bases. The receptor's source is a man between 50 and 75 years old who received an inactivated influenza vaccine. This chain connects TRBV12-3 or TRBV12-4 to TRBJ2-1, with D possibly being TRBD2 (7 bases). The source was PBMCs from blood, collected about 23 months after vaccination. CDR3 DNA sequence: TGTGCCAGCAGCCGGGGGGCCGTTTCCGATGAGCAGTTCTTC. It specifies CASSRGAVSDEQFF.